Below, one TCR beta chain is given with its context. Its antigen is currently unknown. This entry comes from a study of cytomegalovirus exposure and HLA in healthy donors. Across the study: The use of the same platform for the 100 to 150 validation repertoires and the 550 to 700 first-cohort repertoires was reported by a later analysis. General observations from the study: The listing of 160 or so TCR beta chains classed them as cytomegalovirus-associated. Published work reported that the classifier diagnosed cytomegalovirus status with high specificity and sensitivity.

Assay: immunoSEQ multiplex PCR; the TCRdb copy retains only in-frame clones and omits some. The sample lists more than 100,000 clones, roughly 90% occurring once. The donors were part of the validation cohort, which consisted of some 120 subjects and was separate from the first cohort of 670 or so subjects. Germline lookup yields CDR1 SGDLS and CDR2 YYNGEE. J gave up 4 bases and V 3 bases, and 12 bases lay outside the gene matches. CDR3 length: 16 amino acids. V and J are TRBV9 and TRBJ1-2, with TRBD1 matching over 7 bases. The clonotype comes from a man between 25 and 39 years old in good health and CMV-seronegative. Sample: PBMCs. The CDR3: CASSENLKTGRYGYTF. Here the CDR3 DNA reads TGTGCCAGCAGCGAAAACCTAAAGACAGGGCGCTATGGCTACACCTTC.